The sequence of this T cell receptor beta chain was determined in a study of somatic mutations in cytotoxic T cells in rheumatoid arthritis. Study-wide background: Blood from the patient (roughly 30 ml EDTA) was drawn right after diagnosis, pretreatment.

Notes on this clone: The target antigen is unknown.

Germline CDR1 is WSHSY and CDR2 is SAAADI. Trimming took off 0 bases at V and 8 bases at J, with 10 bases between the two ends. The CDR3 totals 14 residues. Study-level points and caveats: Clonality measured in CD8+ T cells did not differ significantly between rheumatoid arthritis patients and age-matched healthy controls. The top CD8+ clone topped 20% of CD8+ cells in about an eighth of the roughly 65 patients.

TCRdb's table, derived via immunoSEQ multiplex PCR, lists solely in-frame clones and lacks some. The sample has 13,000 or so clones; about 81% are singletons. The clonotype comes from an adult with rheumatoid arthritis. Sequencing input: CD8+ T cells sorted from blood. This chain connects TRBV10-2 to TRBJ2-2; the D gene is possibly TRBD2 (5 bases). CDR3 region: CASSESGGRGELFF. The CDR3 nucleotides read TGCGCCAGCAGTGAGTCCGGAGGTAGAGGGGAGCTGTTTTTT.